These 25 T cell receptor beta chains came from one sample sequenced in a study of blood T cell repertoires in COVID-19. Profiling relied on immunoSEQ multiplex PCR, and the TCRdb table lists in-frame clones only, not all of them. The table records 200,000 to 250,000 clones, about 81% of them present only once. Sequenced: PBMCs or T cells enriched from blood (not recorded which). These receptors were collected from a man in his forties who had recovered from COVID-19.

About this clone: A read error may account for a junction end that differs from germline. V is TRBV5-1 and J is TRBJ2-3; 12 nucleotides agree with TRBD1. The CDR3 contains 15 residues. Looked up from germline, CDR1 is SGHRS and CDR2 is YFSETQ. The CDR3 nucleotides are TGCGCCAGCAGGTTGGGACAGGGGGCAACAGATACGCAGTATTTT. Encoded protein: CASRLGQGATDTQYF.

This clone showed up just once. The gene calls are TRBV19 and TRBJ2-1; the D gene is possibly TRBD2 (5 bases). Looked up from germline, CDR1 is LNHDA and CDR2 is SQIVND (reference sequence). V lost 7 bases and J 3 bases, leaving 7 bases between the germline ends. The CDR3 totals 12 residues. The CDR3: CASTTSYNEQFF. CDR3 nucleotide sequence: TGTGCCAGTACCACTAGCTACAATGAGCAGTTCTTC.

This clone was found many times. The V gene is TRBV5-1, the J gene TRBJ2-5, with D possibly being TRBD2 (6 bases). Looked up from germline, CDR1 is SGHRS and CDR2 is YFSETQ. V shed 6 bases and J shed 5 bases, with 17 bases lying between them. The CDR3 has 14 amino acids. The CDR3 region has the DNA TGCGCCAGCAAGTTTACTAGCCAGTGGGAGACCCAGTACTTC. It specifies CASKFTSQWETQYF.

This chain uses TRBV9 with TRBJ2-3, with a weak D call TRBD1 (6 bases). V gave up 4 bases and J gave up 0 bases, with 21 bases separating them. This CDR3 is built from 18 residues. Germline V CDR1 and CDR2: SGDLS, YYNGEE. This CDR3 is CASSPPGHVEPSTDTQYF. In DNA form, the CDR3 reads TGTGCCAGCAGCCCTCCGGGACACGTAGAGCCTAGCACAGATACGCAGTATTTT.

The genes are TRBV30 and TRBJ1-3; no clear D gene. The CDR3 is made up of 12 amino acids. The V end lost 8 bases, the J end lost 2 bases, and 10 bases lay between the germline ends. Germline assignment: CDR1 GTSNPN and CDR2 SVGIG (reference sequence). The CDR3 bases are TGTGCCCAAGAGGGTGCTGGAAACACCATATATTTT. As protein: CAQEGAGNTIYF.

The rearrangement joins TRBV11-2 to TRBJ1-3; D is perhaps TRBD1 (5 bases). With 5 bases removed from V and 0 bases from J, the gap between germline ends came to 20 bases. The CDR3 covers 18 residues. Germline V lookup: CDR1 SGHAT, CDR2 FQNNGV. CDR3 loop: CASSRKRDGAPSGNTIYF. For the CDR3, the DNA is TGTGCCAGCAGCCGCAAACGTGATGGGGCACCCTCTGGAAACACCATATATTTT.

This clone was counted a few times. The chain combines TRBV19 with TRBJ1-4, with 9 positions matching TRBD1. This CDR3 has 17 residues. Germline V gene lookup returns CDR1 LNHDA and CDR2 SQIVND (reference sequence). Trimming at V came to 4 bases and at J to 0 bases, leaving 6 bases not matched to a gene. The CDR3 is CASSKGQGFTTNEKLFF. CDR3 coding DNA: TGTGCCAGTAGTAAAGGACAGGGGTTTACAACTAATGAAAAACTGTTTTTT.

The gene calls are TRBV12-3 or TRBV12-4 and TRBJ1-5, with a tentative D call TRBD1 (6 bases). With 6 bases removed from V and 5 bases from J, the gap between germline ends came to 11 bases. This CDR3 comprises 13 residues. Here the CDR3 reads CASRGGDYQPQHF. The CDR3 bases are TGTGCCAGCAGAGGGGGAGATTATCAGCCCCAGCATTTT.

This clone was picked up one time. CDR3 sequence (DNA): TGCGCCAGCAGCTTGTTGGTCCGGGACACCTACGAGCAGTACTTC. It codes for CASSLLVRDTYEQYF. V and J are TRBV5-1 and TRBJ2-7; possible D gene TRBD1, 6 bases. The V end lost 1 base, the J end lost 2 bases, and 13 bases lay between the germline ends. The CDR3 loop spans 15 amino acids. Germline V gene sequence: CDR1 SGHRS, CDR2 YFSETQ.

The chain employs TRBV7-9 and TRBJ2-1; the D gene is possibly TRBD1 (6 bases). The CDR3 is made up of 15 amino acids. V was trimmed by 1 base and J by 8 bases, leaving 15 bases between them. Germline V gene lookup returns CDR1 SEHNR and CDR2 FQNEAQ (reference sequence). CDR3 bases: TGTGCCAGCAGCTTAGGTGTAGGGGGATTCGATGAGCAGTTCTTC. This translates into CASSLGVGGFDEQFF.

For the CDR3, the DNA is TGTGCCAGCAGCTACGAAACTAACTCTGGGGCCAACGTCCTGACTTTC. Protein sequence: CASSYETNSGANVLTF. The V gene is TRBV7-8, the J gene TRBJ2-6; D not resolved. V was shortened by 4 bases and J by 0 bases, with 10 bases between the two germline ends. The length of the CDR3 is 16 residues. CDR1 is SGHVS, CDR2 FQNEAQ, per germline.

The rearrangement links TRBV6-5 to TRBJ1-6; 9 nucleotides align to TRBD1. This CDR3 comprises 14 residues. From germline, CDR1 is MNHEY and CDR2 SVGAGI. The ends lost 5 bases at V and 7 bases at J; junction bases unmatched: 3. Here the CDR3 DNA reads TGTGCCAGCAGTCGACAGGGGGAGAATTCACCCCTCCACTTT. It translates to CASSRQGENSPLHF.

This clone has a single count. This chain joins TRBV2 and TRBJ1-5; TRBD1 aligns across 10 bases. The trim removed 6 bases at V and 7 bases at J, leaving 0 bases unmatched. This CDR3 has 12 residues. Germline assignment: CDR1 SNHLY and CDR2 FYNNEI. The CDR3 nucleotides read TGTGCCAGCAGGGACAGGGGGCAGCCCCAGCATTTT. It translates to CASRDRGQPQHF.

The chain couples TRBV4-2 to TRBJ2-7, with TRBD2 matching over 15 bases. Germline V lookup: CDR1 LGHNA, CDR2 YNFKEQ. V was clipped by 3 bases and J by 6 bases; unmatched bases: 9. The CDR3 extends over 17 amino acids. CDR3 sequence reads: CASSHLRTSGGVPEQYF. The DNA for the CDR3 is TGTGCCAGCAGCCACCTACGGACTAGCGGGGGGGTTCCCGAGCAGTACTTC.

This sequence joins TRBV2 and TRBJ2-7; D is unclear. In germline, CDR1 is SNHLY, CDR2 FYNNEI. V shed 5 bases and J shed 2 bases, with 4 bases lying between them. There are 11 residues in the CDR3. CDR3 sequence reads: CASSPTYEQYF. DNA for the CDR3: TGTGCCAGCAGTCCCACCTACGAGCAGTACTTC.

The rearrangement uses TRBV5-6 and TRBJ1-1; D is uncertain. The V gene lost 1 base and the J gene lost 1 base, with 8 bases spanning the gap. Germline assignment: CDR1 SGHDT and CDR2 YYEEEE. The CDR3 extends over 14 amino acids. CDR3 sequence (DNA): TGTGCCAGCAGCTTGCTCCCAGGGAACACTGAAGCTTTCTTT. Protein sequence: CASSLLPGNTEAFF.

This clone has a handful of counts. The chain combines TRBV19 with TRBJ1-2; perhaps TRBD1 as D (5 bases). The CDR3 is made up of 16 amino acids. V was pared by 3 bases and J by 7 bases, with 21 bases between. Germline values: CDR1 LNHDA, CDR2 SQIVND (reference sequence). The CDR3 region has the DNA TGTGCCAGTAGTATTAATCGGCAGGGCCACCAGGGTGGCTACACCTTC. This gives the protein CASSINRQGHQGGYTF.

This clone was observed many times. The identical CDR3 is also encoded by other nucleotide sequences in the sample. V and J are TRBV5-1 and TRBJ2-7, with D possibly TRBD1 on 6 matching bases. Trimming left V 1 base short and J 4 bases short, with 9 bases between. The germline V gene encodes CDR1 SGHRS and CDR2 YFSETQ. The CDR3 is 13 amino acids. The CDR3 loop is CASSLTQGYEQYF. The CDR3, as DNA: TGCGCCAGCAGCTTGACCCAGGGGTACGAGCAGTACTTC.

The genes are TRBV9 and TRBJ1-2, with 9 positions matching TRBD1. There are 15 residues in the CDR3. The germline V gene has CDR1 SGDLS and CDR2 YYNGEE. V was clipped by 3 bases and J by 4 bases; unmatched bases: 7. The CDR3 DNA sequence: TGTGCCAGCAGCGCGGGGACAGGGAAGGGCTATGGCTACACCTTC. It encodes CASSAGTGKGYGYTF.

This clone came up a few times. V is TRBV15 and J is TRBJ2-1; TRBD1 matches at 8 bases. Germline-derived CDR1 and CDR2 are LNHNV and YYDKDF (reference sequence). V lost 3 bases and J lost 2; bases outside the gene matches: 15. This CDR3 is 19 amino acids long. The chain's CDR3 is CATSSEFRGRSGTYNEQFF. Here the CDR3 DNA reads TGTGCCACCAGCAGTGAATTCAGGGGGCGGTCTGGAACCTACAATGAGCAGTTCTTC.

The chain couples TRBV7-3 to TRBJ1-2; D is unclear. V was trimmed by 3 bases and J by 11 bases, leaving 13 bases between them. CDR3 length: 12 residues. The germline CDR1 and CDR2 sequences are SGHTA and FQGTGA. The DNA for the CDR3 is TGTGCCAGCAGCTTGGAGGGTGGAGGGTACACCTTC. Translating it yields CASSLEGGGYTF.

The chain couples TRBV6-5 to TRBJ1-2, with a possible D match to TRBD1 (6 bases). V was cut by 6 bases and J by 1 base, with 12 bases left in between. CDR3 length equals 14 residues. Per germline, CDR1 MNHEY and CDR2 SVGAGI. For the CDR3, the DNA is TGTGCCAGCAGGGCAGGGGACATTAACTATGGCTACACCTTC. As protein: CASRAGDINYGYTF.

This rearrangement joins TRBV5-1 to TRBJ2-1; 11 nucleotides match TRBD1. The ends lost 6 bases at V and 9 bases at J; junction bases unmatched: 5. Germline-derived CDR1 and CDR2 are SGHRS and YFSETQ. The CDR3 is 13 amino acids. The CDR3 DNA reads TGCGCCAGCACTGGACAGGGGGCGACTGAGCAGTTCTTC. Residues: CASTGQGATEQFF.

The chain combines TRBV5-1 with TRBJ2-1; 7 bases match TRBD2. The CDR3 is 15 amino acids. Losses at the gene ends were 6 bases for V and 0 bases for J; bases not matched to a gene: 6. In germline, CDR1 is SGHRS, CDR2 YFSETQ. This chain's CDR3 is CASTTGTNSYNEQFF. The CDR3 coding sequence is TGCGCCAGCACCACCGGGACTAACTCCTACAATGAGCAGTTCTTC.

This chain joins TRBV5-4 and TRBJ2-3, with TRBD2 matching 15 bases. Looked up from germline, CDR1 is SGHNT and CDR2 is YYREEE (reference sequence). Germline trimming cut 6 bases from V and 5 bases from J; bases unmatched to any gene: 4. The CDR3 runs 15 residues. The CDR3 sequence is CASKRTSGREDTQYF. Written as DNA, the CDR3 is TGTGCCAGCAAACGGACTAGCGGGAGGGAAGATACGCAGTATTTT.